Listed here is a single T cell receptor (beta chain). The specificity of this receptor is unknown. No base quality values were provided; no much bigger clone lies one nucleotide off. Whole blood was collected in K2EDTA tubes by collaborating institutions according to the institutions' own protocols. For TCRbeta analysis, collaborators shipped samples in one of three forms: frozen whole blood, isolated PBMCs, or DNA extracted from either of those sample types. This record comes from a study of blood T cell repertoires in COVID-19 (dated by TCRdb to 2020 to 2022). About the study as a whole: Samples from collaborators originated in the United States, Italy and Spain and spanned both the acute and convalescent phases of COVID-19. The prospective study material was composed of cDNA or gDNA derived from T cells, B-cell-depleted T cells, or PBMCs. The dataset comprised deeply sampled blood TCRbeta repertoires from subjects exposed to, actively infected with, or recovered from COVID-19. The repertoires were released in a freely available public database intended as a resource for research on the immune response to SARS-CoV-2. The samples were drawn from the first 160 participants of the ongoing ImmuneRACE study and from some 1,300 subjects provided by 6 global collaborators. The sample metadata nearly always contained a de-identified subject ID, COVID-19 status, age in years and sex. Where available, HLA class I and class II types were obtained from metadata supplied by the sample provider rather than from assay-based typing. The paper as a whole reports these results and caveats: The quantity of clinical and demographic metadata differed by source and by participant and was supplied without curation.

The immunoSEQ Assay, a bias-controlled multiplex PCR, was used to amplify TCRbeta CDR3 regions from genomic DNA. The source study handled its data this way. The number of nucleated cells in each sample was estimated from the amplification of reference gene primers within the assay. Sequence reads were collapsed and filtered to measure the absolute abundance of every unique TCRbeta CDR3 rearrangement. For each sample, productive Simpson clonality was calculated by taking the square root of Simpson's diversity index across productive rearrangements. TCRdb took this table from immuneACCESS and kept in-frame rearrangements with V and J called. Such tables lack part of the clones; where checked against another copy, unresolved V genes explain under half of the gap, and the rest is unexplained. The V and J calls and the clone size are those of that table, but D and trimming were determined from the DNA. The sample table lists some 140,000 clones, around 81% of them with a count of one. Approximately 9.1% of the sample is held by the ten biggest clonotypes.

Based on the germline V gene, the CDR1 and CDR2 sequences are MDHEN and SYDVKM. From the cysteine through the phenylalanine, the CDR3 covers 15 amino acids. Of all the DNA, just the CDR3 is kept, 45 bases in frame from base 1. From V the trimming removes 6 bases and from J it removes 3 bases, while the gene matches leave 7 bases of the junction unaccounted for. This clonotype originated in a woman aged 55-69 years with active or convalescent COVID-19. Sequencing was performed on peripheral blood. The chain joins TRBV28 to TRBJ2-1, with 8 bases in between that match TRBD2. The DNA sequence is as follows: TGTGCCAGCAGGACCGGGACTAGTTACTACAATGAGCAGTTCTTC. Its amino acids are CASRTGTSYYNEQFF.